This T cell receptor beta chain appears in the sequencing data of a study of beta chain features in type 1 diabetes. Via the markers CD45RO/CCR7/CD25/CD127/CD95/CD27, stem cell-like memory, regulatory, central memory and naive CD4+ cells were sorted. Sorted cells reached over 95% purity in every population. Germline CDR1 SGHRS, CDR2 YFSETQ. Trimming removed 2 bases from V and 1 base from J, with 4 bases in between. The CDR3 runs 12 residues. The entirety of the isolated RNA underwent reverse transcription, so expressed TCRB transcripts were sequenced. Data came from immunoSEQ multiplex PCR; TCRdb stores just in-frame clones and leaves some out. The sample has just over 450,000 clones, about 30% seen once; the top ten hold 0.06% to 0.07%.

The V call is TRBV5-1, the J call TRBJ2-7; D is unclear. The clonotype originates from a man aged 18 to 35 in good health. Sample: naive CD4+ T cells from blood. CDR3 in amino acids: CASSLESYEQYF. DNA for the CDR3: TGCGCCAGCAGCTTAGAGTCCTACGAGCAGTACTTC. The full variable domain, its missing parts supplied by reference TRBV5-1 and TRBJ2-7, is KAGVTQTPRYLIKTRGQQVTLSCSPISGHRSVSWYQQTPGQGLQFLFEYFSETQRNKGNFPGRFSGRQFSNSRSEMNVSTLELGDSALYLCASSLESYEQYFGPGTRLTVT.